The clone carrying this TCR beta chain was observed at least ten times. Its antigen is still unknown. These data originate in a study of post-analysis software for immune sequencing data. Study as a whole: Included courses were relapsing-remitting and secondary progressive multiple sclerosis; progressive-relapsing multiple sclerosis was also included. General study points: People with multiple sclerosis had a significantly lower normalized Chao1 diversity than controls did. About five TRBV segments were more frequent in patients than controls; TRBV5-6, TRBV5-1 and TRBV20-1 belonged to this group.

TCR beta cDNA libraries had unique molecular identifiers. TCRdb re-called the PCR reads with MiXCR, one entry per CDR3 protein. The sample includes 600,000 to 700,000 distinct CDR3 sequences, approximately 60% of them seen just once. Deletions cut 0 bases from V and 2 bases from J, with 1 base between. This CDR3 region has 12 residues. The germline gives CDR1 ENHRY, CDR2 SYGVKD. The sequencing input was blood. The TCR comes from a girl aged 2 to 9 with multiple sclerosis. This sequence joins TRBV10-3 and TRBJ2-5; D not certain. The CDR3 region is CAISESQETQYF. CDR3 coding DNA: TGTGCCATCAGTGAGTCGCAAGAGACCCAGTACTTC.